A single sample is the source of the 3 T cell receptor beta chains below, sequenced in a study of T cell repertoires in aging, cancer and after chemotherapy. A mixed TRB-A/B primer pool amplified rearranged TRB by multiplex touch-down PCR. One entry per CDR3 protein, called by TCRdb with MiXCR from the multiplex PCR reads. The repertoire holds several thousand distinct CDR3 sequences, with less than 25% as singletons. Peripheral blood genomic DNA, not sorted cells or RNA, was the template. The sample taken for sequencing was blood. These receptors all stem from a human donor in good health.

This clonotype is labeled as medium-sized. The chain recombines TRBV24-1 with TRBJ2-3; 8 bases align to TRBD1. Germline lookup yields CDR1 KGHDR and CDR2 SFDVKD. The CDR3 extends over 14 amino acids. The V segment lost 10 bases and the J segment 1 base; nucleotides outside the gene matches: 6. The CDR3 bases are TGTGCCACTAACGGACAGGGCGGCACAGATACGCAGTATTTT. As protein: CATNGQGGTDTQYF.

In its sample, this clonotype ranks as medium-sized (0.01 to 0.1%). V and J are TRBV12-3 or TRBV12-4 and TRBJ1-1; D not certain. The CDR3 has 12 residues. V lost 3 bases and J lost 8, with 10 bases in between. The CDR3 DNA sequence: TGTGCCAGCAGTTTGGCCGCTCTGGAAGCTTTCTTT. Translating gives CASSLAALEAFF.

This CDR3 is CASTGQETQYF. DNA for the CDR3: TGCGCCAGCACTGGCCAAGAGACCCAGTACTTC. This chain links TRBV5-1 with TRBJ2-5, with D uncertain. The germline gives CDR1 SGHRS, CDR2 YFSETQ. This CDR3 is built from 11 residues. Trimming left V 6 bases short and J 1 base short, with 4 bases between.